This T cell receptor beta chain was observed in a study of shared clonotypes between healthy human individuals. Trimming took 1 base from V and 1 from J, leaving 7 bases between them. Germline CDR1 MDHEN, CDR2 SYDVKM. The CDR3 extends over 14 amino acids. Produced via immunoSEQ multiplex PCR; TCRdb's table is partial and in-frame only. The sample has about 320,000 clones; more than 75% are singletons. The chain is built from TRBV28 and TRBJ1-1; no clear D gene. The receptor's source is a young man in good health. Sample: memory CD8+ T cells sorted from blood. The subset was: CD45RO+ cells pooled with CCR7-negative TemRA cells. DNA of the CDR3: TGTGCCAGCAGTTTATTCACATCGAACACTGAAGCTTTCTTT. As protein: CASSLFTSNTEAFF.